Detailed here is one T cell receptor (beta chain). This specimen belongs to a study of blood T cell repertoires in COVID-19. Study details: COVID-19 samples, acute and convalescent, were from the United States, Italy and Spain. Nucleic acid was either cDNA or gDNA, and it came from T cells, B-cell-depleted T cells, or PBMCs.

Study processing details: Reference gene primer amplification gave nucleated cell count estimates. Clones were sequenced by immunoSEQ multiplex PCR, and TCRdb holds only the in-frame ones, with some missing. V, J and clone size reflect that table, while D and trimming were determined from the DNA. The sample holds some 350,000 clones, 88% seen once. Patients of the Seattle cohort, enrolled during active infection, were followed longitudinally. The J segment lost 7 bases and the V segment lost 6 bases, leaving 5 bases of the junction unmatched. The CDR3 covers 13 residues. CDR1 and CDR2 from the germline V gene are SGHTA and FQGNSA.

Sequencing was carried out using peripheral blood. The genes are TRBV7-2 and TRBJ1-2; 10 bases align to TRBD1. The sequence derives from a woman aged 65 to 85 with COVID-19, enrolled during active disease. The CDR3 spells CASSSTGGSGYTF. The CDR3 DNA sequence: TGTGCCAGCAGTTCGACAGGGGGCAGTGGCTACACCTTC. The variable domain in full, with the rest retrieved from reference TRBV7-2 and TRBJ1-2, is GAGVSQSPSNKVTEKGKDVELRCDPISGHTALYWYRQSLGQGLEFLIYFQGNSAPDKSGLPSDRFSAERTGGSVSTLTIQRTQQEDSAVYLCASSSTGGSGYTFGSGTRLTVV.